This T cell receptor beta chain came from a study of T cell clones after liver transplantation. Study details: Samples came from ITN030ST, which attempted immunosuppression withdrawal within 2 years of liver transplantation. Blood was drawn pre-transplant, before withdrawal, and after full or failed withdrawal. Study-level results: Graft donor-reactive T cells possibly entered the graft instead of undergoing deletion.

With regard to this clone: Its antigen is still unknown.

CDR1 and CDR2 (germline): SGHDT, YYEEEE. This CDR3 contains 15 residues. The J segment lost 0 bases and the V segment lost 0 bases, leaving 1 base of the junction unmatched. Some clones are missing from TCRdb's copy, which holds only in-frame ones; the method was immunoSEQ multiplex PCR. The table records about 22,000 clones, about three quarters of them present only once. The TCR was taken from a human donor who received a liver transplant. This sample comprised CD4+ T cells from blood, obtained before liver transplant. The chain couples TRBV5-6 to TRBJ2-7; 9 bases map to TRBD1. CDR3: CASSLGGQGSYEQYF. The CDR3 nucleotides read TGTGCCAGCAGCTTGGGGGGACAGGGCTCCTACGAGCAGTACTTC.